The clone carrying this TCR beta chain was recorded many times. In building TCR beta libraries, iRepertoire HTBI primers were used together with Arm-PCR of CDR3 regions. From the multiplex PCR reads, TCRdb called clonotypes with MiXCR, one entry per CDR3 protein. The data contain around 500,000 distinct CDR3 sequences, 9.5% to 15% of them singletons. The data stem from a study of regulatory T cells in long-lasting Graves disease. Time point indicated: newly diagnosed GD, antithyroid drugs for less than 3 months. Following extraction of RNA from PBMCs, that RNA was used to make the TCR library. These data were also filed under a second study, of T cells in Graves' hyperthyroidism and ophthalmopathy. This second study notes: Hyperthyroidism had been newly diagnosed in patients aged 18 to 65, and its duration was under 2 months.

The starting material was peripheral blood mononuclear cells (PBMCs), obtained at new diagnosis, from a patient treated with antithyroid drugs. This TCR was sampled from a woman aged 25 to 39 with Graves disease.

CDR3 region: CASSPWGTSSYEQYF. The CDR3 bases are TGTGCCAGTAGTCCTTGGGGGACTAGCTCCTACGAGCAGTACTTC. J is TRBJ2-7 and V is TRBV19; 8 bases line up with TRBD2. Germline V lookup: CDR1 LNHDA, CDR2 SQIVND (reference sequence). Germline trimming cut 5 bases from V and 0 bases from J; bases unmatched to any gene: 6. CDR3 length: 15 amino acids.